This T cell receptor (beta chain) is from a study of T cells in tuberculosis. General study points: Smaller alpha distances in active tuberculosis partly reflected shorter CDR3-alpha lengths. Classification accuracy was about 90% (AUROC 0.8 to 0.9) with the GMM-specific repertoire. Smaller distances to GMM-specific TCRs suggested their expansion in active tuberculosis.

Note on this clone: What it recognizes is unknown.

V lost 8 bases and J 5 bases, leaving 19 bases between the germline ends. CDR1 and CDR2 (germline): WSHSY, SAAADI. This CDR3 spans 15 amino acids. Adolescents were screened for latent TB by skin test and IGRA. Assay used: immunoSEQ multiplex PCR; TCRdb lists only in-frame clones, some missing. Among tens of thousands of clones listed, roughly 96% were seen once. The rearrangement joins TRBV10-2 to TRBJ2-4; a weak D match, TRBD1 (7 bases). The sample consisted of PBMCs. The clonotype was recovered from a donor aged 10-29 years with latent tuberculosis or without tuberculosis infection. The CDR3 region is CASGGQQGYENIQYF. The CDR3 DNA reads TGCGCCAGCGGGGGGCAACAGGGGTATGAAAACATTCAGTACTTC.